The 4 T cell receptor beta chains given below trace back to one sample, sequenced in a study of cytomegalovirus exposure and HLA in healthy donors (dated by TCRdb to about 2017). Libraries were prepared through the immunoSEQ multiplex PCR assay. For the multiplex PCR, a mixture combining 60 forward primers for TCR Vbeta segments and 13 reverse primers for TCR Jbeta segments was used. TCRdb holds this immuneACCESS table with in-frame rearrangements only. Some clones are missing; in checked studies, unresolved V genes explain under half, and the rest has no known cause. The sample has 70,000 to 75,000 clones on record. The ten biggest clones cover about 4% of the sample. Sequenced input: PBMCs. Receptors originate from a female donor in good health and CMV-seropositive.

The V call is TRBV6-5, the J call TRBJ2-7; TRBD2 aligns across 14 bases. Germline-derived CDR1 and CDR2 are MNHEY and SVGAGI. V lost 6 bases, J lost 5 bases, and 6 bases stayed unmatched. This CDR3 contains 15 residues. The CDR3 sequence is CASSSGTSGSDEQYF. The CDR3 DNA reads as TGTGCCAGCAGCTCTGGGACTAGCGGGAGCGACGAGCAGTACTTC.

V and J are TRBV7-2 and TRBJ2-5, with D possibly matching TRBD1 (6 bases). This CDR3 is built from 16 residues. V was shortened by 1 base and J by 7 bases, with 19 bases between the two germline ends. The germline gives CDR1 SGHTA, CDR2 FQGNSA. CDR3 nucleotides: TGTGCCAGCAGCTTAGGAGGTGGCAGACGAGGGGGGACCCAGTACTTC. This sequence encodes CASSLGGGRRGGTQYF. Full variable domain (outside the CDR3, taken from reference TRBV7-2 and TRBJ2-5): GAGVSQSPSNKVTEKGKDVELRCDPISGHTALYWYRQSLGQGLEFLIYFQGNSAPDKSGLPSDRFSAERTGGSVSTLTIQRTQQEDSAVYLCASSLGGGRRGGTQYFGPGTRLLVL.

Here the CDR3 reads CASSPRTSGASTDTQYF. In DNA form, the CDR3 reads TGTGCCAGCTCCCCTCGGACTAGCGGGGCCAGCACAGATACGCAGTATTTT. This chain links TRBV18 with TRBJ2-3; 12 nucleotides match TRBD2. The CDR3 has 17 amino acids. Per the germline V gene, CDR1 is KGHSH and CDR2 is LQKENI. V shed 6 bases, J shed 0 bases, and the junction held 7 bases outside the gene matches.

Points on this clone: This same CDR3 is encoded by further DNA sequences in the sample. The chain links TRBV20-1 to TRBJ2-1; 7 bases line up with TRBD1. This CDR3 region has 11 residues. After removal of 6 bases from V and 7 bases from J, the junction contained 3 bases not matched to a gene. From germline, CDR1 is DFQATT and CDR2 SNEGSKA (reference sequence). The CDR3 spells CSAKGQNEQFF. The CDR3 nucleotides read TGCAGTGCAAAGGGACAGAATGAGCAGTTCTTC.